The 25 T cell receptor beta chains below all came from one sample that was sequenced in a study of blood T cell repertoires in COVID-19. Sequenced by immunoSEQ multiplex PCR; TCRdb stores in-frame clones only, minus some. Here the sample spans more than 95,000 clones, almost 90% being singletons. Sequenced: peripheral blood. These TCRs come from a human donor in a cohort sampled during active COVID-19.

The chain joins TRBV27 to TRBJ2-5; D perhaps matches TRBD2 (5 bases). The CDR3 loop spans 13 amino acids. Trimming took 3 bases from V and 1 from J, leaving 6 bases between them. CDR1 is MNHEY and CDR2 is SMNVEV in the germline V gene (reference sequence). The CDR3 DNA reads TGTGCCAGCAGTTTTCGGGGCCAAGAGACCCAGTACTTC. Its protein is CASSFRGQETQYF.

The V and J genes are TRBV29-1 and TRBJ2-1; 9 bases fit TRBD1. The CDR3 covers 9 residues. Germline V CDR1 and CDR2: SQVTM, ANQGSEA. Trimming removed 7 bases from V and 12 bases from J; junction bases left unmatched: 1. The CDR3 nucleotides are TGCAGCGAGGGACAGGGGCAGTTCTTC. Residues: CSEGQGQFF.

The gene calls are TRBV19 and TRBJ2-1; D uncertain. The germline V gene has CDR1 LNHDA and CDR2 SQIVND (reference sequence). The V end lost 5 bases, the J end lost 4 bases, and 12 bases lay between the germline ends. CDR3 length equals 14 residues. CDR3 coding DNA: TGTGCCAGTAGTCCCTCAGACATGTACAATGAGCAGTTCTTC. Protein sequence: CASSPSDMYNEQFF.

CDR3 coding DNA: TGTGCCAGCAGTCCCGGGACTAGCGGGCTCTCCTACGAGCAGTACTTC. Its translation: CASSPGTSGLSYEQYF. The chain recombines TRBV28 with TRBJ2-7, with 12 positions matching TRBD2. The CDR3 contains 16 residues. Trimming cost V 5 bases and J 0 bases; bases outside gene matches: 5. Germline V lookup: CDR1 MDHEN, CDR2 SYDVKM.

The CDR3 DNA follows: TGTGCCACCTTTGAGGGCAGGGGGGAGGGCAATCAGCCCCAGCATTTT. It is translated as CATFEGRGEGNQPQHF. This sequence joins TRBV19 and TRBJ1-5; TRBD1 matches 7 bases. The V gene end was trimmed by 10 bases and the J gene end by 2 bases; junction bases not matched to a gene: 14. CDR1 is LNHDA, CDR2 SQIVND, per germline (reference sequence). The CDR3 is 16 residues long.

This rearrangement joins TRBV18 to TRBJ1-5, with D unresolved. Germline CDR1 reads KGHSH; CDR2 reads LQKENI. Trimming pared 4 bases from V and 3 bases from J, leaving 10 bases between. The CDR3 length is 14 residues. DNA for the CDR3: TGTGCCAGCTCACTCGGACTAGACAATCAGCCCCAGCATTTT. It specifies CASSLGLDNQPQHF.

The chain uses TRBV2 and TRBJ2-7; 7 positions match TRBD1. Germline CDR1 and CDR2: SNHLY and FYNNEI. Losses at the gene ends were 0 bases for V and 3 bases for J; bases not matched to a gene: 8. The CDR3 runs 16 residues. The CDR3 DNA follows: TGTGCCAGCAGTGAAGCGGCAAGGACAGGATACTACGAGCAGTACTTC. It translates to CASSEAARTGYYEQYF. The variable domain in full, with the rest retrieved from reference TRBV2 and TRBJ2-7, is EPEVTQTPSHQVTQMGQEVILRCVPISNHLYFYWYRQILGQKVEFLVSFYNNEISEKSEIFDDQFSVERPDGSNFTLKIRSTKLEDSAMYFCASSEAARTGYYEQYFGPGTRLTVT.

This rearrangement joins TRBV4-3 to TRBJ2-1; the match to TRBD2 covers 9 bases. CDR3 length equals 15 residues. Germline V gives CDR1 LGHNA, CDR2 YSLEER. Germline trimming cut 1 base from V and 8 bases from J; bases unmatched to any gene: 6. CDR3 protein: CASSQVGGRADEQFF. The CDR3 DNA sequence: TGCGCCAGCAGCCAAGTTGGCGGGAGGGCCGATGAGCAGTTCTTC.

V usage is TRBV24-1 and J usage is TRBJ2-6; D is uncertain. Trimming shortened V by 3 bases and J by 3 bases, and 8 bases separated the two germline ends. The CDR3 runs to 15 residues. Germline V lookup: CDR1 KGHDR, CDR2 SFDVKD. DNA for the CDR3: TGTGCCACCAGTGATAGTTACAGTGGGGCCAACGTCCTGACTTTC. It yields the protein CATSDSYSGANVLTF.

The genes are TRBV28 and TRBJ2-7; 11 nucleotides match TRBD1. This CDR3 region has 14 residues. Germline trimming cut 6 bases from V and 3 bases from J; bases unmatched to any gene: 4. From germline, CDR1 is MDHEN and CDR2 SYDVKM. DNA for the CDR3: TGTGCCAGCAGCCGCGGGACAGGGGGCTACGAGCAGTACTTC. Amino acid sequence: CASSRGTGGYEQYF. Complete variable domain (other parts from reference TRBV28 and TRBJ2-7): DVKVTQSSRYLVKRTGEKVFLECVQDMDHENMFWYRQDPGLGLRLIYFSYDVKMKEKGDIPEGYSVSREKKERFSLILESASTNQTSMYLCASSRGTGGYEQYFGPGTRLTVT.

This chain links TRBV7-9 with TRBJ2-1; weak D call: TRBD1 (5 bases). This CDR3 is 14 amino acids long. The V gene lost 5 bases and the J gene lost 8 bases, with 16 bases spanning the gap. Germline assignment: CDR1 SEHNR and CDR2 FQNEAQ (reference sequence). The CDR3 reads CASSPVGPGDEQFF. The DNA of the CDR3 is TGTGCCAGCAGCCCGGTGGGGCCTGGAGATGAGCAGTTCTTC.

The rearrangement uses TRBV20-1 and TRBJ1-1; D gene unclear. The CDR3 extends over 11 amino acids. Germline V gene data show CDR1 as DFQATT and CDR2 as SNEGSKA (reference sequence). Trimming pared 3 bases from V and 10 bases from J, leaving 12 bases between. In nucleotides, the CDR3 is TGCAGTGCTAGCAAACGGGTTGGAGCTTTCTTT. Translated: CSASKRVGAFF.

The V call is TRBV29-1, the J call TRBJ2-3; 12 bases fit TRBD2. The J segment lost 4 bases and the V segment lost 7 bases, leaving 9 bases of the junction unmatched. This CDR3 is 15 amino acids long. CDR1 is SQVTM and CDR2 is ANQGSEA in the germline V gene. This CDR3 reads CSAPTSGSRADTQYF. The CDR3 DNA is TGCAGCGCACCGACTAGCGGGAGTAGGGCAGATACGCAGTATTTT.

J is TRBJ2-1 and V is TRBV6-4; 8 bases agree with TRBD2. Germline CDR1 is MRHNA and CDR2 is SNTAGT. The V segment lost 6 bases and the J segment 8 bases; nucleotides outside the gene matches: 12. CDR3 length: 15 residues. The CDR3 here is CASSRSGSTIHEQFF. As DNA, the CDR3 is TGTGCCAGCAGCAGAAGCGGGAGCACTATCCATGAGCAGTTCTTC.

This sequence joins TRBV4-2 and TRBJ2-6; 12 bases match TRBD1. The junction had 1 base not matched to a gene; V was cut back by 3 bases and J by 1 base. The CDR3 is 17 amino acids. Germline V gene sequence: CDR1 LGHNA, CDR2 YNFKEQ. The CDR3: CASSQGQGASGANVLTF. CDR3 nucleotides: TGTGCCAGCAGCCAGGGACAGGGGGCATCTGGGGCCAACGTCCTGACTTTC.

The chain has TRBV5-1 and TRBJ2-5, with 13 bases fitting TRBD2. The V and J ends lost 1 base and 3 bases, in that order; junction bases with no gene match: 3. This CDR3 region has 16 residues. Germline lookup yields CDR1 SGHRS and CDR2 YFSETQ. CDR3 residues: CASSLRLAGGKETQYF. CDR3 in DNA: TGCGCCAGCAGCTTGAGACTAGCGGGAGGCAAAGAGACCCAGTACTTC.

V and J are TRBV12-5 and TRBJ2-7; weak D call: TRBD1 (5 bases). V lost 4 bases, J lost 3 bases, and 22 bases lay in between. The V gene's germline CDR1 is LGHNT and CDR2 FRNRAP. The CDR3 extends over 17 amino acids. In DNA form, the CDR3 reads TGTGCTAGTGGTTCGCAATACAGGCCCCTATGGGACTACGAGCAGTACTTC. Encoded protein: CASGSQYRPLWDYEQYF.

In DNA form, the CDR3 reads TGTGCCAGCAGTTCTCCCGGTCTGGCCGGGTCCTATAATTCACCCCTCCACTTT. The encoded protein is CASSSPGLAGSYNSPLHF. This chain uses TRBV27 with TRBJ1-6; no firm D call. This CDR3 is 18 amino acids long. Germline V gives CDR1 MNHEY, CDR2 SMNVEV (reference sequence). Trimming removed 4 bases at V and 1 base at J, with 17 bases between.

The sample holds a few counts of this clone. Other DNA sequences in the same sample also yield this CDR3. The V and J genes are TRBV7-2 and TRBJ2-2; possible D gene TRBD1, 5 bases. Trimming stripped 3 bases from V and 1 base from J, with 6 bases between. The length of the CDR3 is 14 residues. The germline CDR1 and CDR2 sequences are SGHTA and FQGNSA. CDR3 DNA: TGTGCCAGCAGCTTGGGGCTGAACACCGGGGAGCTGTTTTTT. Its translation is CASSLGLNTGELFF.

Note on this clone: One end of the junction fails to match germline, which may point to a read error. CDR3 DNA sequence: TGTGCCAGCAGCTTAGCGCTCAGCACAGGGGGTAGCTTC. Residues: CASSLALSTGGSF. This sequence joins TRBV7-2 and TRBJ2-7; 8 bases match TRBD1. CDR1 is SGHTA and CDR2 is FQGNSA in the germline V gene. CDR3 length: 13 amino acids.

V and J are TRBV19 and TRBJ2-5, with a possible D match to TRBD1 (5 bases). Germline CDR1 is LNHDA and CDR2 is SQIVND (reference sequence). The CDR3 loop spans 14 amino acids. Trimming cost V 0 bases and J 2 bases, with 7 bases left between them. The CDR3 sequence is CASSIDTGQETQYF. For the CDR3, the DNA is TGTGCCAGTAGTATAGACACAGGTCAAGAGACCCAGTACTTC.

This clone has a single count. The rearrangement joins TRBV5-1 to TRBJ1-5; no reliable D call. This CDR3 region has 15 residues. Deletions cut 0 bases from V and 4 bases from J, with 11 bases between. The V gene's germline CDR1 is SGHRS and CDR2 YFSETQ. CDR3 in amino acids: CASSLDSGGNQPQHF. The CDR3 DNA reads TGCGCCAGCAGCTTGGATTCAGGTGGTAATCAGCCCCAGCATTTT.

The V gene is TRBV9, the J gene TRBJ1-2, with TRBD1 matching 10 bases. Per germline, CDR1 SGDLS and CDR2 YYNGEE. The junction had 5 bases not matched to a gene; V was cut back by 0 bases and J by 3 bases. The CDR3 totals 16 residues. CDR3 sequence (DNA): TGTGCCAGCAGCGTAGCCGGGGACAGGGGCGACTATGGCTACACCTTC. It is translated as CASSVAGDRGDYGYTF.

This clone showed up just once. The chain links TRBV5-1 to TRBJ2-2; D possibly corresponds to TRBD1 (5 bases). With 0 bases removed from V and 10 bases from J, the gap between germline ends came to 22 bases. The CDR3 is 17 residues long. CDR1 and CDR2 from the germline V gene are SGHRS and YFSETQ. CDR3 coding DNA: TGCGCCAGCAGCTTGGTGCAGGGTAGGGTTTCCATCGAGGAGCTGTTTTTT. Protein product: CASSLVQGRVSIEELFF.

The chain links TRBV28 to TRBJ2-1; TRBD2 aligns across 7 bases. J lost 4 bases, V lost 7 bases, and 10 bases had no gene match. CDR1 is MDHEN, CDR2 SYDVKM, per germline. The CDR3 loop spans 15 amino acids. The CDR3 loop reads CASTPMRERYNEQFF. For the CDR3, the DNA is TGTGCCAGCACCCCGATGCGGGAGCGGTACAATGAGCAGTTCTTC.